The 5 T cell receptor beta chains given below trace back to one sample, sequenced in a study of blood T cells in healthy people across ages. Sample-barcoded 5' priming and a J-beta primer mix drove a second PCR of about 7 to 12 cycles. TCRdb reanalysed the 5' RACE reads using MiXCR and keeps one entry per CDR3 protein. This repertoire shows about 1,500,000 distinct CDR3 sequences, roughly 27% found once; its top ten account for about 7.7%. Sequences were obtained from blood. The receptor source for this set is a woman aged 25 to 39 in good health.

This clonotype was observed once. The V call is TRBV5-1, the J call TRBJ2-5; D remains ambiguous. V gave up 1 base and J gave up 5 bases, with 6 bases separating them. The germline gives CDR1 SGHRS, CDR2 YFSETQ. The CDR3 has 12 residues. This CDR3 is CASSLPSETQYF. The CDR3 DNA reads as TGCGCCAGCAGCTTGCCCTCGGAGACCCAGTACTTC.

V usage is TRBV20-1 and J usage is TRBJ1-2; 12 bases are shared with TRBD1. The CDR3 is 15 amino acids. The germline CDR1 and CDR2 sequences are DFQATT and SNEGSKA (reference sequence). Trimming removed 7 bases from V and 4 bases from J; junction bases left unmatched: 10. This chain's CDR3 is CSGNPGTGGLYGYTF. The CDR3 region has the DNA TGCAGTGGGAACCCAGGGACAGGGGGCCTCTATGGCTACACCTTC.

Only a few counts were recorded for this clonotype. This sequence joins TRBV4-3 and TRBJ2-7; perhaps TRBD1 as D (8 bases). Trimming removed 4 bases at V and 3 bases at J, with 19 bases between. Germline-derived CDR1 and CDR2 are LGHNA and YSLEER. The CDR3 is 16 residues long. The CDR3, as DNA: TGCGCCAGCAGCCCGTCTCACAGGGGGGGCAGCTACGAGCAGTACTTC. Translation gives CASSPSHRGGSYEQYF.

This clonotype was seen at least ten times. This chain links TRBV29-1 with TRBJ2-1; unclear D gene. There are 12 residues in the CDR3. The germline V gene encodes CDR1 SQVTM and CDR2 ANQGSEA. Trimming took 4 bases from V and 7 from J, leaving 11 bases between them. The CDR3 DNA follows: TGCAGCGTTGTGTCATCTGGGAATGAGCAGTTCTTC. This gives the protein CSVVSSGNEQFF.

This clonotype was observed a few times. At one boundary the junction diverges from the germline segment, which might be a read error. The J gene is TRBJ2-7, the V gene TRBV7-2, with 7 bases fitting TRBD2. This CDR3 comprises 14 residues. Germline V gene data show CDR1 as SGHTA and CDR2 as FQGNSA. In DNA, the CDR3 is TGTGCCAGCAGCCGCGGGACTAACTCCAACGAGCAGTACTTC. Protein: CASSRGTNSNEQYF.